The 19 T cell receptor beta chains below come from one sample, sequenced in a study of blood T cell repertoires in COVID-19. Profiling relied on immunoSEQ multiplex PCR, and the TCRdb table lists in-frame clones only, not all of them. The sample carries 65,000 to 80,000 clones, roughly 85% recorded once. Sequenced sample: peripheral blood. The receptors stem from a young man with acute or convalescent COVID-19.

V gene TRBV30 combines with J gene TRBJ1-5; possibly TRBD1 for D (5 bases). Germline V CDR1 and CDR2: GTSNPN, SVGIG (reference sequence). V was cut by 0 bases and J by 4 bases, with 10 bases left in between. This CDR3 comprises 14 residues. The chain's CDR3 is CAWSVQGANQPQHF. The DNA for the CDR3 is TGTGCCTGGAGTGTACAAGGGGCGAATCAGCCCCAGCATTTT.

J is TRBJ1-4 and V is TRBV7-6, with 8 bases that match TRBD1. The length of the CDR3 is 16 residues. The V segment lost 4 bases and the J segment 1 base; nucleotides outside the gene matches: 5. The germline V gene encodes CDR1 SGHVS and CDR2 FNYEAQ. DNA for the CDR3: TGTGCCAGCAGCTCAGGACAGGGAAGAACTAATGAAAAACTGTTTTTT. Translating it yields CASSSGQGRTNEKLFF.

This clone was picked up one time. This chain links TRBV9 with TRBJ2-1; 14 bases map to TRBD2. The germline V gene has CDR1 SGDLS and CDR2 YYNGEE. With V trimmed by 3 bases and J by 7 bases, 3 bases remained unmatched. CDR3 length: 15 residues. The CDR3 coding sequence is TGTGCCAGCAGCGCTGGGACTAGCGGGAGTAATGAGCAGTTCTTC. Its translation is CASSAGTSGSNEQFF. The variable domain in full, completed from reference TRBV9 and TRBJ2-1, reads DSGVTQTPKHLITATGQRVTLRCSPRSGDLSVYWYQQSLDQGLQFLIQYYNGEERAKGNILERFSAQQFPDLHSELNLSSLELGDSALYFCASSAGTSGSNEQFFGPGTRLTVL.

The chain employs TRBV9 and TRBJ1-2; no clear D. V shed 0 bases and J shed 0 bases, with 6 bases lying between them. CDR1 is SGDLS and CDR2 is YYNGEE in the germline V gene. The CDR3 totals 14 residues. CDR3 nucleotides: TGTGCCAGCAGCGTAGGGGCCGCTAACTATGGCTACACCTTC. Translating it yields CASSVGAANYGYTF.

This clone showed up just once. The V and J genes are TRBV2 and TRBJ2-2; possible D gene TRBD2, 7 bases. V lost 7 bases to trimming and J lost 5 bases, with 17 bases between them. The V gene's germline CDR1 is SNHLY and CDR2 FYNNEI. This CDR3 has 15 amino acids. The CDR3 DNA reads as TGTGCCAGCAAGGGGGGGTTGTACGAAACCGGGGAGCTGTTTTTT. Its translation is CASKGGLYETGELFF. The full variable domain, rest sourced from reference TRBV2 and TRBJ2-2, is EPEVTQTPSHQVTQMGQEVILRCVPISNHLYFYWYRQILGQKVEFLVSFYNNEISEKSEIFDDQFSVERPDGSNFTLKIRSTKLEDSAMYFCASKGGLYETGELFFGEGSRLTVL.

V gene TRBV5-6 combines with J gene TRBJ1-4; 10 bases agree with TRBD1. The CDR3 spans 15 residues. The V gene end was trimmed by 1 base and the J gene end by 6 bases; junction bases not matched to a gene: 3. Germline values: CDR1 SGHDT, CDR2 YYEEEE. The CDR3 region is CASSLRGQGDEKLFF. In DNA form, the CDR3 reads TGTGCCAGCAGCTTGAGAGGACAGGGGGATGAAAAACTGTTTTTT.

CDR3 region: CASSLDGPRGGNTIYF. The CDR3 region has the DNA TGTGCCAGCAGCTTGGATGGCCCGCGGGGTGGAAACACCATATATTTT. V gene TRBV5-5 combines with J gene TRBJ1-3; D call uncertain. Germline V gives CDR1 SGHKS, CDR2 YYEKEE (reference sequence). The V gene lost 0 bases and the J gene lost 3 bases, with 13 bases spanning the gap. This CDR3 has 16 residues.

V is TRBV6-5 and J is TRBJ1-5; 7 nucleotides match TRBD1. The CDR3 spans 15 residues. CDR1 is MNHEY, CDR2 SVGAGI, per germline. After removal of 6 bases from V and 0 bases from J, the junction contained 5 bases not matched to a gene. The CDR3 spells CASSGRGHSNQPQHF. The DNA for the CDR3 is TGTGCCAGCAGCGGGAGGGGGCATAGCAATCAGCCCCAGCATTTT.

V gene TRBV6-2 or TRBV6-3 combines with J gene TRBJ1-2, with a tentative D call TRBD1 (6 bases). Trimming shortened V by 4 bases and J by 8 bases, and 14 bases separated the two germline ends. The CDR3 has 13 residues. The germline CDR1 and CDR2 sequences are MNHEY and SVGEGT. The CDR3 nucleotides read TGTGCCAGCAGTTTCAACAGGGTAACAGGCTACACCTTC. Translated: CASSFNRVTGYTF.

The chain employs TRBV6-5 and TRBJ1-5; no definite D call. V lost 6 bases and J 1 base, leaving 13 bases between the germline ends. The CDR3 has 15 residues. The germline V gene has CDR1 MNHEY and CDR2 SVGAGI. CDR3 DNA sequence: TGTGCCAGCAGACCTCAGACTAAAAGCAATCAGCCCCAGCATTTT. Translating gives CASRPQTKSNQPQHF.

The chain joins TRBV30 to TRBJ1-1, with 9 bases fitting TRBD1. The CDR3 consists of 15 residues. The ends lost 0 bases at V and 1 base at J; junction bases unmatched: 3. From germline, CDR1 is GTSNPN and CDR2 SVGIG (reference sequence). As DNA, the CDR3 is TGTGCCTGGAGTGTACCGGGACAGGGGAACACTGAAGCTTTCTTT. Protein: CAWSVPGQGNTEAFF. The full variable domain, in which reference TRBV30 and TRBJ1-1 provide the parts outside the CDR3, is SQTIHQWPATLVQPVGSPLSLECTVEGTSNPNLYWYRQAAGRGLQLLFYSVGIGQISSEVPQNLSASRPQDRQFILSSKKLLLSDSGFYLCAWSVPGQGNTEAFFGQGTRLTVV.

This clone has just one count. V and J are TRBV7-9 and TRBJ1-1; D remains ambiguous. V was clipped by 2 bases and J by 7 bases, with 8 bases between them. Germline CDR1 SEHNR, CDR2 FQNEAQ (reference sequence). This CDR3 region has 12 residues. The CDR3 loop reads CASSLNGGEAFF. The CDR3 DNA follows: TGTGCCAGCAGCTTAAATGGAGGTGAAGCTTTCTTT.

The rearrangement links TRBV18 to TRBJ2-3; D possibly corresponds to TRBD1 (6 bases). Germline V gene lookup returns CDR1 KGHSH and CDR2 LQKENI. V dropped 6 bases and J dropped 2 bases, with 12 bases sitting between them. The CDR3 totals 14 residues. The CDR3 reads CASSGTLDTDTQYF. CDR3 DNA sequence: TGTGCCAGCTCCGGGACACTAGACACAGATACGCAGTATTTT.

The chain links TRBV7-9 to TRBJ1-6; D is unresolved. Germline CDR1 SEHNR, CDR2 FQNEAQ (reference sequence). The length of the CDR3 is 13 residues. V lost 1 base, J lost 11 bases, and 9 bases lay in between. The CDR3 reads CASSLERVAPLHF. The CDR3, as DNA: TGTGCCAGCAGCTTAGAACGGGTGGCACCCCTCCACTTT.

V gene TRBV14 combines with J gene TRBJ2-5; TRBD1 might be the D (5 bases). This CDR3 is built from 15 residues. Germline CDR1 and CDR2: SGHDN and FVKESK. V shed 2 bases and J shed 2 bases, with 12 bases lying between them. Here the CDR3 DNA reads TGTGCCAGCAGCCAACTAGGGGCACTACAAGAGACCCAGTACTTC. It encodes CASSQLGALQETQYF. The complete variable domain, with remaining parts taken from reference TRBV14 and TRBJ2-5, reads EAGVTQFPSHSVIEKGQTVTLRCDPISGHDNLYWYRRVMGKEIKFLLHFVKESKQDESGMPNNRFLAERTGGTYSTLKVQPAELEDSGVYFCASSQLGALQETQYFGPGTRLLVL.

The chain recombines TRBV10-3 with TRBJ2-1; D may be TRBD2 (6 bases). Germline CDR1 and CDR2: ENHRY and SYGVKD. Trimming left V 2 bases short and J 0 bases short, with 11 bases between. The CDR3 is 16 amino acids. The CDR3 region has the DNA TGTGCCATCAGTGAGCGGGACGGGAGCTCCTACAATGAGCAGTTCTTC. Its translation is CAISERDGSSYNEQFF.

V usage is TRBV5-1 and J usage is TRBJ1-1; a possible D gene is TRBD1 (5 bases). Germline V gives CDR1 SGHRS, CDR2 YFSETQ. Trimming removed 4 bases from V and 0 bases from J, with 10 bases in between. CDR3 length: 14 amino acids. CDR3 coding DNA: TGCGCCAGCAGCCTGGGACTGATGAACACTGAAGCTTTCTTT. Translating it yields CASSLGLMNTEAFF.

The chain carries TRBV19 and TRBJ2-7; D not certain. V lost 3 bases and J 7 bases, leaving 10 bases between the germline ends. The CDR3 contains 12 residues. Germline V gene data show CDR1 as LNHDA and CDR2 as SQIVND (reference sequence). CDR3 DNA: TGTGCCAGTAGTATGAGGCACGAAGAGCAGTACTTC. Residues: CASSMRHEEQYF. Full variable domain (rest looked up from reference TRBV19 and TRBJ2-7): DGGITQSPKYLFRKEGQNVTLSCEQNLNHDAMYWYRQDPGQGLRLIYYSQIVNDFQKGDIAEGYSVSREKKESFPLTVTSAQKNPTAFYLCASSMRHEEQYFGPGTRLTVT.

This chain uses TRBV30 with TRBJ1-1; the match to TRBD1 covers 12 bases. CDR3 size: 14 residues. Germline V gene lookup returns CDR1 GTSNPN and CDR2 SVGIG (reference sequence). Unmatched junction bases numbered 4, after V lost 1 base and J lost 7 bases. Here the CDR3 DNA reads TGTGCCTGGAGTGGGGACAGGGGGCTTATTGAAGCTTTCTTT. Translating it yields CAWSGDRGLIEAFF.